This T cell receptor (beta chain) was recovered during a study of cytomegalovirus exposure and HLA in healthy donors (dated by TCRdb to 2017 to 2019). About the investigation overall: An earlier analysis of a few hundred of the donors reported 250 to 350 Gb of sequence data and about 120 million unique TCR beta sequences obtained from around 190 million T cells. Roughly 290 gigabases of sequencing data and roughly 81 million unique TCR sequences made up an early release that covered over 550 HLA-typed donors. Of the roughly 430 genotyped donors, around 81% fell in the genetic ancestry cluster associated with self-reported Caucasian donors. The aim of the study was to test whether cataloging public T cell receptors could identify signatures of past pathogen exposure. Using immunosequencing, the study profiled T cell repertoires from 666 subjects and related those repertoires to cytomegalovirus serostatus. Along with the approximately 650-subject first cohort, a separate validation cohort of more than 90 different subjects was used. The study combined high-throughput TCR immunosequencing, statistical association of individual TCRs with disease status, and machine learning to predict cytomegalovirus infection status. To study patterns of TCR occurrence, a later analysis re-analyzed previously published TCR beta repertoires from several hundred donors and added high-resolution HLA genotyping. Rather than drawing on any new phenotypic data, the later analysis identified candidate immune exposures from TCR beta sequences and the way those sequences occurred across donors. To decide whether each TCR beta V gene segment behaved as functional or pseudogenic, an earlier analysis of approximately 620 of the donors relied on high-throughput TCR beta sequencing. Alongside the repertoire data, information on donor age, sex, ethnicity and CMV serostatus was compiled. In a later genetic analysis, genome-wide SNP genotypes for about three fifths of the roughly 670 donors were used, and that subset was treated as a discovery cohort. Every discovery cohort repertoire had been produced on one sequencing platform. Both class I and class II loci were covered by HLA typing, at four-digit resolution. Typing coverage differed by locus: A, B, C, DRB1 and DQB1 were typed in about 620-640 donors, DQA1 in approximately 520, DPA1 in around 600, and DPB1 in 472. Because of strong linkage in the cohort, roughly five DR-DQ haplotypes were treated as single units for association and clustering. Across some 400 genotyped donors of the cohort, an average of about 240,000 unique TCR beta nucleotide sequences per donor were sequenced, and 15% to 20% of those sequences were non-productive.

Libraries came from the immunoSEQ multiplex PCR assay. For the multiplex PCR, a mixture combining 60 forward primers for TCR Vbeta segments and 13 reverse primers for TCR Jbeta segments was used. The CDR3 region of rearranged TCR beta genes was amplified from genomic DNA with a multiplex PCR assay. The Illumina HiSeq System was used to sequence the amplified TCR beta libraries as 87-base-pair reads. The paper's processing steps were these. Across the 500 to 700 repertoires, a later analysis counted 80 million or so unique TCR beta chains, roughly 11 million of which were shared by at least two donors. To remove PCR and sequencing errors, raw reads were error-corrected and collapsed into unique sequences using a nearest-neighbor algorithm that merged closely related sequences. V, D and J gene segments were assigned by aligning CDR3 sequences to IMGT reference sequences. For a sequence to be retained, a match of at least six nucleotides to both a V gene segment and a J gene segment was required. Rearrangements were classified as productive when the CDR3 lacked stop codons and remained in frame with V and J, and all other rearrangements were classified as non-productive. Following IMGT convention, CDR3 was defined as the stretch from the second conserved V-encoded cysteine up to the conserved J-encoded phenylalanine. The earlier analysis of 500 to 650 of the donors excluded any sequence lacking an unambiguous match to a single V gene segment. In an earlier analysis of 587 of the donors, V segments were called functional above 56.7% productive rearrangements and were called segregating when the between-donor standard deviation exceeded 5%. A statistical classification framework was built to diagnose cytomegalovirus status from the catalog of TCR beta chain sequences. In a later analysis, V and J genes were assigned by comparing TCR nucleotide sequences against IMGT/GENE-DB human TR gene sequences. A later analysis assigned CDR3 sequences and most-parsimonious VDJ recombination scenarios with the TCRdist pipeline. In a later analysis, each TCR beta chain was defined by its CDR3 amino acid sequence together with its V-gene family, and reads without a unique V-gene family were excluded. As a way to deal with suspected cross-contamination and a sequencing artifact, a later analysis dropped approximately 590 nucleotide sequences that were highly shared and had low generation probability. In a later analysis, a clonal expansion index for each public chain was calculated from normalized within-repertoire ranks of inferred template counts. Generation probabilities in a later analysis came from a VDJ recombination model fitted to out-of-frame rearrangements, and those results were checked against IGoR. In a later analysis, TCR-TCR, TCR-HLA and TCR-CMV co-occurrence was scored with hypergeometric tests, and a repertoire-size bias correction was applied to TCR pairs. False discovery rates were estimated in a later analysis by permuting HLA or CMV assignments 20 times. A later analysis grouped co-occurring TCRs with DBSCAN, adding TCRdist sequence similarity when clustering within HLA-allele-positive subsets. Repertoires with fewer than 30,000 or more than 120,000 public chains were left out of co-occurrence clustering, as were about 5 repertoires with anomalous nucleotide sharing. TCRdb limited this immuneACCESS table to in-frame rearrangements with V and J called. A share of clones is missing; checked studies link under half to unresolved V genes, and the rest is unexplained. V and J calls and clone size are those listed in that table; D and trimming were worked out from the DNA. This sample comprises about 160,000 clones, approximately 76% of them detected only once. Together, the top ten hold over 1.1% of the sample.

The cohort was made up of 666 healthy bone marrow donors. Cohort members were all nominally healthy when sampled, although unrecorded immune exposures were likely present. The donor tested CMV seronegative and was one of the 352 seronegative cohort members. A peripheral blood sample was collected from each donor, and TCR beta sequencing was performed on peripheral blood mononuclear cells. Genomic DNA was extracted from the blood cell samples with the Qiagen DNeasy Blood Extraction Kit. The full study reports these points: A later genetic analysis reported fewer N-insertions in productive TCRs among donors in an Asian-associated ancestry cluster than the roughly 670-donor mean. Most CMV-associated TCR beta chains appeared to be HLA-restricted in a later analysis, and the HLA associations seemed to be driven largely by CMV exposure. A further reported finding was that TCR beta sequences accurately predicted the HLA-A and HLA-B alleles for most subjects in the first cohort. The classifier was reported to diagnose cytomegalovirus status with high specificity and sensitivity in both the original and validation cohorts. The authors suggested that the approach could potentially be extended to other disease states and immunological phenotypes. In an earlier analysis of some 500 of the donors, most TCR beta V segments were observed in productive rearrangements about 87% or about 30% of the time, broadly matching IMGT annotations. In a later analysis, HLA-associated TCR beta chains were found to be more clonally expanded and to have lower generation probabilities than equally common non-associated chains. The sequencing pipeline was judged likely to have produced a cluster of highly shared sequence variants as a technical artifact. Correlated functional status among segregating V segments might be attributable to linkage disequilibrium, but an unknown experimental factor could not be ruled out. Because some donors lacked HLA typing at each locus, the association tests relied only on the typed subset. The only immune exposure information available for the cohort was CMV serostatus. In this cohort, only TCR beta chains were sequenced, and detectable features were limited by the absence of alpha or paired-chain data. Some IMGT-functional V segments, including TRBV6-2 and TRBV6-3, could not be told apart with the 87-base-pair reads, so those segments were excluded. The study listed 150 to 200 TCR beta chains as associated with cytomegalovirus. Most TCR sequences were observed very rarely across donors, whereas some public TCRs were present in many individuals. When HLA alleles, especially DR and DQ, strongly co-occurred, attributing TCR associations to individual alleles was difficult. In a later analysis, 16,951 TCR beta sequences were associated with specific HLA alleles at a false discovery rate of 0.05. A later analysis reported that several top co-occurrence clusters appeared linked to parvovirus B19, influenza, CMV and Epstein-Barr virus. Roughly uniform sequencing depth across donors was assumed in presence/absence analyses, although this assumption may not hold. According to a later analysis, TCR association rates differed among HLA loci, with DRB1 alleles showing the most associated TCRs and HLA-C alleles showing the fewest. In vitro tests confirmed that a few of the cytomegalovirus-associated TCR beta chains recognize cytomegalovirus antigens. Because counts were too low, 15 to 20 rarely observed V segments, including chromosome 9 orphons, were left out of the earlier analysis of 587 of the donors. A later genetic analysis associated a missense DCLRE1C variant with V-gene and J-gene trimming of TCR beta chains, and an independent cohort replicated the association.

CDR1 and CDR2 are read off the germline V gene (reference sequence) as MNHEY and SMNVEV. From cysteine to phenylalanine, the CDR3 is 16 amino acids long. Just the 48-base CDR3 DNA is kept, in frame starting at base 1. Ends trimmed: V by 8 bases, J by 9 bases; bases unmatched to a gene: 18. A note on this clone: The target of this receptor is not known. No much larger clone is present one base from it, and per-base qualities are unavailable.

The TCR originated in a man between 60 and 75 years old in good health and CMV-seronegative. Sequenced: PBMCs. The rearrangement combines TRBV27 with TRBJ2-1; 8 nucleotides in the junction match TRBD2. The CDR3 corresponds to CASWGMAGGGIGEQFF. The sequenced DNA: TGTGCCAGCTGGGGGATGGCGGGAGGTGGGATTGGTGAGCAGTTCTTC.